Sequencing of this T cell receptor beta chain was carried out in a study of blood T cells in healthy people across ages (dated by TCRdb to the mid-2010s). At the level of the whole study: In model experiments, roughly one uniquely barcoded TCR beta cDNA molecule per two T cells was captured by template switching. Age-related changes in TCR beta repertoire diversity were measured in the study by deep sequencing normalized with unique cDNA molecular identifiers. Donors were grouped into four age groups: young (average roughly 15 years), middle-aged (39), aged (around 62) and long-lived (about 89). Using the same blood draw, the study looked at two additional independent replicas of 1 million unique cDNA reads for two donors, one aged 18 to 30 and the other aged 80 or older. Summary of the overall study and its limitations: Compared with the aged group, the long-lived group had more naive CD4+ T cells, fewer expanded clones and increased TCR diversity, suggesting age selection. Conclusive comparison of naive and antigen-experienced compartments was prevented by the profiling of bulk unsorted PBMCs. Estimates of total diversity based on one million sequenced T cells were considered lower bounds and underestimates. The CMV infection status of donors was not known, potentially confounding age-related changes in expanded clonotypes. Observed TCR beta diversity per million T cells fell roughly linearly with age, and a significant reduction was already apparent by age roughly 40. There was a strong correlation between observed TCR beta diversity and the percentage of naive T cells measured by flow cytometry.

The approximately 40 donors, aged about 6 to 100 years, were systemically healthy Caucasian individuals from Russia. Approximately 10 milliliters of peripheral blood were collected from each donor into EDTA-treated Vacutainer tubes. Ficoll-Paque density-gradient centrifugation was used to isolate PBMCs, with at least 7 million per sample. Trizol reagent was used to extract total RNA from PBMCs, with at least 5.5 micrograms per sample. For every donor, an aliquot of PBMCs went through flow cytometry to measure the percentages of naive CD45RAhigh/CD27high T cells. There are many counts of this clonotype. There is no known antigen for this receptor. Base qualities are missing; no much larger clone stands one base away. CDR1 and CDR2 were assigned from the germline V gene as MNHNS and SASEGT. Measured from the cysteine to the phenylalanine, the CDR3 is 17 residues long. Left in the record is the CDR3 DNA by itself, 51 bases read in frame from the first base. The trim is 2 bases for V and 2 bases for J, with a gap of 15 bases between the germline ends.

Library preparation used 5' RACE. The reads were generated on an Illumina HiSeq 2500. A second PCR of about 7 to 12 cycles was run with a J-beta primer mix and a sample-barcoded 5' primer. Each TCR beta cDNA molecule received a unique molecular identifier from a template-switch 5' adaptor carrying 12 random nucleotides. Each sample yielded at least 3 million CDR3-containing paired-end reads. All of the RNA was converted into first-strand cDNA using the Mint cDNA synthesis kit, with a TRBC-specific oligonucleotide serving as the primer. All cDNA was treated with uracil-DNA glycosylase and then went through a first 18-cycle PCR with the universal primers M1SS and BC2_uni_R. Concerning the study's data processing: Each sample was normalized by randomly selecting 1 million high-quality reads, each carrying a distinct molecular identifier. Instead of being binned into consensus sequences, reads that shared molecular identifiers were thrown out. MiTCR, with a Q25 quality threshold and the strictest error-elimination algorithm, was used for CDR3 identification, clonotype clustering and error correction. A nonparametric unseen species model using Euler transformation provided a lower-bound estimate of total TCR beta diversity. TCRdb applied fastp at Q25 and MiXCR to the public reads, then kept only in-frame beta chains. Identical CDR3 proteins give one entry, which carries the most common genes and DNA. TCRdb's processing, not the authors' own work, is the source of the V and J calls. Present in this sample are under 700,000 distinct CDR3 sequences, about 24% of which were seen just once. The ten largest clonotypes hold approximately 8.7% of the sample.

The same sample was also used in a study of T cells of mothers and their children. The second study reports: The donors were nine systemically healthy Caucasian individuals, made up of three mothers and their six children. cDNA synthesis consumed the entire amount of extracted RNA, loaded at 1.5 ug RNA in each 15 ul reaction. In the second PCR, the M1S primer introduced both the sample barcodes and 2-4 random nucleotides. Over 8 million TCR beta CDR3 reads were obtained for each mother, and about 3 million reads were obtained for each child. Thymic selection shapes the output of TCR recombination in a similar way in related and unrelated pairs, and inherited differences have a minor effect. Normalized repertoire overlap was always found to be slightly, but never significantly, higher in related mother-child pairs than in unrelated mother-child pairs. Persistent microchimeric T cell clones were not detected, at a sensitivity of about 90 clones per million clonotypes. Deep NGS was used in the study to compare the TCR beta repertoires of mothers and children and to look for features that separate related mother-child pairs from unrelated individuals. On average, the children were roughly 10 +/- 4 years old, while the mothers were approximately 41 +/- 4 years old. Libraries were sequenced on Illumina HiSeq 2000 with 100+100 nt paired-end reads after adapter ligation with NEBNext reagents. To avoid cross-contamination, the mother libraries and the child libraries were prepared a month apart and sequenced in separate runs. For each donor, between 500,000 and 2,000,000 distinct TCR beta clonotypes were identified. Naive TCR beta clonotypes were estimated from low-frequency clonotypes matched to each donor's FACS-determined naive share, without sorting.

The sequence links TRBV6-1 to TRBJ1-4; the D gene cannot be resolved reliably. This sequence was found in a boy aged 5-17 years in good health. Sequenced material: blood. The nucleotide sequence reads TGTGCCAGCAGTGAACGGTTTTCTGCAGTGACTAATGAAAAACTGTTTTTT. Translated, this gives CASSERFSAVTNEKLFF.